Listed here are 25 T cell receptor beta chains from one sample, sequenced in a study of T cell clonality in common variable immunodeficiency. Produced via immunoSEQ multiplex PCR; TCRdb's table is partial and in-frame only. Recorded here are around 50,000 clones, none singletons. Sequenced sample: peripheral blood mononuclear cells. The origin of the receptors is a person aged 18 to 69 in good health.

At least ten counts were recorded for this clone. From the germline J gene comes the end of the CDR3, since the read stops 3 residues before it. The chain employs TRBV6-2 or TRBV6-3 and TRBJ1-2; 9 bases are a match to TRBD1. There are 15 residues in the CDR3. Germline values: CDR1 MNHEY, CDR2 SVGEGT. Trimming at V came to 1 base and at J to 7 bases, leaving 7 bases not matched to a gene. The CDR3 here is CASSYYRTGATGYTF. The sequenced CDR3 bases are TGTGCCAGCAGTTACTACAGGACAGGGGCCACTGGC.

Many counts were recorded for this clone. The CDR3 is cut off 3 residues early in the read; its end comes from the germline J gene. The chain joins TRBV5-1 to TRBJ1-1, with D possibly being TRBD1 (6 bases). CDR1 and CDR2 from the germline V gene are SGHRS and YFSETQ. Trimming took off 6 bases at V and 0 bases at J, with 9 bases between the two ends. The CDR3 contains 13 residues. The covered CDR3 bases are TGCGCCAGCACGGACAGCCTGAACACTGAA. As protein: CASTDSLNTE. The CDR3, in full, reads CASTDSLNTEAFF.

This clone was seen repeatedly, ten times or more. Read sequence stops 3 residues before the CDR3 end, and the germline J gene provides the missing end. The chain uses TRBV5-6 and TRBJ1-1; D not resolved. Germline CDR1 and CDR2: SGHDT and YYEEEE. Trimming took off 1 base at V and 1 base at J, with 8 bases between the two ends. The length of the CDR3 is 14 residues. CDR3 protein: CASSLRSGNTEAFF. CDR3 DNA (partial): TGTGCCAGCAGCTTGAGGTCAGGGAACACTGAA.

This clone was recorded at least ten times. With the read ending 3 residues before the CDR3 end, the germline J gene is used to fill in that end. The chain links TRBV7-9 to TRBJ1-5; TRBD1 aligns across 10 bases. CDR1 and CDR2 from the germline V gene are SEHNR and FQNEAQ (reference sequence). V trimming: 5 bases; J trimming: 3 bases; junction bases outside the gene matches: 4. The CDR3 has 15 amino acids. Incomplete CDR3 DNA: TGTGCCAGCAGCCCGGGACAGGGGTACAATCAGCCC. This codes for CASSPGQGYNQP. The whole CDR3 region reads CASSPGQGYNQPQHF.

This clone showed up many times. Read coverage stops 3 residues before the CDR3 terminus; the germline J gene supplies the remainder. The chain has TRBV30 and TRBJ1-4, with D tentatively TRBD1 (5 bases). V was trimmed by 5 bases and J by 0 bases, leaving 10 bases between them. Per germline, CDR1 GTSNPN and CDR2 SVGIG (reference sequence). There are 14 residues in the CDR3. The CDR3: CAWAGGATNEKLFF. CDR3 DNA, as far as it was read: TGTGCCTGGGCGGGGGGTGCAACTAATGAAAAA.

In its sample, this clone was seen many times. Read data end 3 residues before the CDR3 end; the end is taken from the germline J gene. The chain employs TRBV30 and TRBJ2-5, with unresolved D. With 2 bases removed from V and 2 bases from J, the gap between germline ends came to 3 bases. The length of the CDR3 is 11 residues. The germline CDR1 and CDR2 sequences are GTSNPN and SVGIG (reference sequence). The covered CDR3 bases are TGTGCCTGGAGTTTACAAGAGACC. This gives the protein CAWSLQET. The whole CDR3 protein is CAWSLQETQYF.

This clone was seen ten or more times. The CDR3 end falls 3 residues outside the read, so it is completed with the germline J gene. This chain joins TRBV4-1 and TRBJ2-5; D might be TRBD1 (6 bases). In germline, CDR1 is MGHRA, CDR2 YSYEKL. V lost 1 base to trimming and J lost 0 bases, with 12 bases between them. The CDR3 extends over 16 amino acids. The sequenced CDR3 bases are TGCGCCAGCAGCCAAGCCGGGACATTGTACCAAGAGACC. This gives the protein CASSQAGTLYQET. The CDR3 in its entirety is CASSQAGTLYQETQYF.

This clone was recorded at least ten times. From the germline J gene comes the end of the CDR3, since the read stops 3 residues before it. The V gene is TRBV20-1, the J gene TRBJ1-2; 7 bases agree with TRBD1. The ends lost 6 bases at V and 4 bases at J; junction bases unmatched: 8. CDR1 and CDR2 (germline): DFQATT, SNEGSKA (reference sequence). The CDR3 sequence is 13 residues long. CDR3 sequence reads: CSAWDSATYGYTF. The sequenced part of the CDR3 DNA is TGCAGTGCCTGGGACAGTGCGACCTATGGC.

In its sample, this clone was seen many times. The DNA read from the CDR3 is TGTCCTCCTTCAGGGCCGGCGGAAAAG. Translated: CPPSGPAEK. The complete CDR3 protein is CPPSGPAEKLFF. The chain has TRBV19 and TRBJ2-2; tentative D call: TRBD1 (5 bases). The CDR3 is cut off 3 residues early in the read; its end comes from the germline J gene. The CDR3 loop spans 12 amino acids. Germline V gene sequence: CDR1 LNHDA, CDR2 SQIVND (reference sequence).

The sample holds many counts of this clone. Coverage ceases 3 residues before the CDR3 finishes, and the germline J gene fills in the end. The chain has TRBV10-3 and TRBJ2-1; D may be TRBD2 (5 bases). Germline-derived CDR1 and CDR2 are ENHRY and SYGVKD. V dropped 10 bases and J dropped 6 bases, with 19 bases sitting between them. The CDR3 loop spans 14 amino acids. The CDR3 DNA, read in part, is TGTGCCACCGGGGTCTCAAGTAGCCCCAATGAG. Translation gives CATGVSSSPNE. The CDR3 in full is CATGVSSSPNEQFF.

This clone occurred many times. The read stops 3 residues short of the end of the CDR3; the missing end is completed from the germline J gene. J is TRBJ1-4 and V is TRBV4-1; tentative D call: TRBD1 (5 bases). V lost 0 bases and J lost 10, with 9 bases in between. CDR3 length: 13 residues. Germline loops: CDR1 MGHRA, CDR2 YSYEKL. The CDR3 bases that were read are TGCGCCAGCAGCCAAGATGCGGGGGGAAAA. It is translated as CASSQDAGGK. The CDR3 in full is CASSQDAGGKLFF.

Ten or more counts support this clone. Read sequence stops 3 residues before the CDR3 end, and the germline J gene provides the missing end. The chain is built from TRBV10-1 and TRBJ1-5, with D perhaps matching TRBD1 (6 bases). Germline V gene lookup returns CDR1 WNHNN and CDR2 SYGVQD (reference sequence). The V and J ends lost 2 bases and 4 bases respectively, with 6 bases between them. CDR3 size: 13 residues. The CDR3: CASSETGNQPQHF. CDR3 DNA, as far as it was read: TGCGCCAGCAGTGAGACAGGGAATCAGCCC.

As to this clone: The read comes to an end 3 residues before the CDR3 does, leaving the germline J gene to fill in the end. V gene TRBV19 combines with J gene TRBJ1-2; D is unresolved. Germline values: CDR1 LNHDA, CDR2 SQIVND (reference sequence). CDR3 length: 14 amino acids. The CDR3 bases that were read are TGTGCCAGTAGTACGACCCTGGGAGACTACGAC. It yields the protein CASSTTLGDYD. The CDR3 as a whole reads CASSTTLGDYDYTF.

This clone has more than one count but fewer than ten. The read ends 3 residues early relative to the CDR3; the germline J gene fills the gap. The chain couples TRBV30 to TRBJ2-4; 10 bases match TRBD1. Per the germline V gene, CDR1 is GTSNPN and CDR2 is SVGIG (reference sequence). The length of the CDR3 is 13 residues. Incomplete CDR3 DNA: TGTGCCTGGAGGGGGACAGGGGCCTATGGT. Translated, it gives CAWRGTGAYG. The complete CDR3 reads CAWRGTGAYGQYF.

CDR3 DNA, as far as it was read: TGTGCCAGTAGTATAGGCCAGGGTGGATCTTACGAC. Its translation is CASSIGQGGSYD. The CDR3, in full, reads CASSIGQGGSYDYTF. The genes are TRBV19 and TRBJ1-2; tentatively, D is TRBD1 (5 bases). The CDR3 end is not reached by the read, which stops 3 residues before it; the germline J gene fills it in. The CDR3 has 15 residues. CDR1 LNHDA and CDR2 SQIVND come from the germline V gene (reference sequence).

There are many counts of this clone. The read is 3 residues too short to cover the CDR3 end, so that end is filled in from the germline J gene. The J gene is TRBJ2-1, the V gene TRBV19; TRBD1 is a possible D gene (6 bases). CDR3 length: 13 amino acids. V dropped 8 bases and J dropped 4 bases, with 12 bases sitting between them. Germline V CDR1 and CDR2: LNHDA, SQIVND (reference sequence). The sequenced CDR3 bases are TGTGCCAGTTTGGGGGCGGGTTACAATGAG. This encodes CASLGAGYNE. The whole CDR3 protein reads CASLGAGYNEQFF. The complete variable domain, with remaining parts taken from reference TRBV19 and TRBJ2-1, reads DGGITQSPKYLFRKEGQNVTLSCEQNLNHDAMYWYRQDPGQGLRLIYYSQIVNDFQKGDIAEGYSVSREKKESFPLTVTSAQKNPTAFYLCASLGAGYNEQFFGPGTRLTVL.

This clone was recorded at least ten times. Coverage ceases 3 residues before the CDR3 finishes, and the germline J gene fills in the end. The rearrangement uses TRBV6-1 and TRBJ1-4; 8 nucleotides agree with TRBD1. The CDR3 loop spans 15 amino acids. V was clipped by 0 bases and J by 10 bases; unmatched bases: 7. Per the germline V gene, CDR1 is MNHNS and CDR2 is SASEGT. This CDR3 is CASSEAQGESRKLFF. CDR3 bases read: TGTGCCAGCAGTGAAGCACAGGGGGAGTCGAGAAAA.

This clone has ten or more counts. The sequenced fragment ends 3 residues before the CDR3 boundary, so the rest is inferred from the germline J gene. The chain is built from TRBV30 and TRBJ1-2, with D tentatively TRBD1 (5 bases). V lost 0 bases and J 2 bases, leaving 19 bases between the germline ends. The CDR3 is 17 amino acids. Looked up from germline, CDR1 is GTSNPN and CDR2 is SVGIG (reference sequence). CDR3: CAWSVYPAGKRNYGYTF. Incomplete CDR3 DNA: TGTGCCTGGAGTGTATATCCTGCAGGGAAAAGGAACTATGGC.

Details on this clone: From the germline J gene comes the end of the CDR3, since the read stops 3 residues before it. This sequence joins TRBV5-1 and TRBJ2-3, with TRBD1 matching 7 bases. The CDR3 has 16 residues. The germline gives CDR1 SGHRS, CDR2 YFSETQ. CDR3 DNA, as far as it was read: TGCGCCAGCAGCTTGTGGGGGACAGTAAGCGAAGAGACG. Encoded protein: CASSLWGTVSEET. The full CDR3 reads CASSLWGTVSEETQYF.

The sample holds many counts of this clone. Read sequence stops 3 residues before the CDR3 end, and the germline J gene provides the missing end. The chain recombines TRBV19 with TRBJ2-3; TRBD2 aligns across 8 bases. J was trimmed by 1 base and V by 1 base; bases with no gene match: 7. The germline gives CDR1 LNHDA, CDR2 SQIVND (reference sequence). This CDR3 comprises 17 residues. The CDR3: CASSIVGAAGGTDTQYF. The DNA read from the CDR3 is TGTGCCAGTAGTATAGTAGGGGCAGCGGGGGGCACAGATACG.

There are many counts of this clone. The read terminates 3 residues ahead of where the CDR3 ends, so the germline J gene completes it. The V gene is TRBV5-1, the J gene TRBJ1-1, with 8 bases that match TRBD1. J was trimmed by 0 bases and V by 5 bases; bases with no gene match: 3. This CDR3 comprises 14 residues. Per the germline V gene, CDR1 is SGHRS and CDR2 is YFSETQ. The covered CDR3 bases are TGCGCCAGCAGTTGGACAGGGCTGAACACTGAA. As protein: CASSWTGLNTE. The full CDR3 sequence reads CASSWTGLNTEAFF. The whole variable domain, remainder taken from reference TRBV5-1 and TRBJ1-1, is KAGVTQTPRYLIKTRGQQVTLSCSPISGHRSVSWYQQTPGQGLQFLFEYFSETQRNKGNFPGRFSGRQFSNSRSEMNVSTLELGDSALYLCASSWTGLNTEAFFGQGTRLTVV.

There are many counts of this clone. The read terminates 3 residues before the CDR3 end, so the remaining end is supplied by the germline J gene. The chain employs TRBV10-3 and TRBJ2-3; 16 positions match TRBD2. This CDR3 region has 18 residues. Unmatched junction bases numbered 6, after V lost 3 bases and J lost 3 bases. Germline CDR1 ENHRY, CDR2 SYGVKD. The covered CDR3 bases are TGTGCCATCAGTGATCCGGGACTAGCGGGGGGGCCGACAGATACG. It encodes CAISDPGLAGGPTDT. The complete CDR3 sequence is CAISDPGLAGGPTDTQYF.

This clone was seen many times. The sequenced part of the CDR3 DNA is TGTGCCAGCTCCCCGGGGGGGGATACG. Its translation is CASSPGGDT. The full CDR3 sequence reads CASSPGGDTQYF. This chain connects TRBV18 to TRBJ2-3; 8 bases map to TRBD2. Read data end 3 residues before the CDR3 end; the end is taken from the germline J gene. Germline lookup yields CDR1 KGHSH and CDR2 LQKENI. The V segment lost 6 bases and the J segment 6 bases; nucleotides outside the gene matches: 2. The CDR3 length is 12 residues.

This clone was seen ten or more times. The read terminates 3 residues ahead of where the CDR3 ends, so the germline J gene completes it. The V call is TRBV5-1, the J call TRBJ2-3; no firm D call. Germline CDR1 and CDR2: SGHRS and YFSETQ. CDR3 size: 15 residues. Trimming removed 3 bases from V and 0 bases from J, with 11 bases in between. CDR3: CASSSQAYSTDTQYF. CDR3 DNA, as far as it was read: TGCGCCAGCAGCTCGCAGGCCTACAGCACAGATACG.

This clone occurred many times. The CDR3 bases that were read are TGCAGTGCGAGGAGCGGGGGGGCGCTAAACATT. It codes for CSARSGGALNI. In full, the CDR3 is CSARSGGALNIQYF. The chain joins TRBV20-1 to TRBJ2-4, with 10 bases matching TRBD2. The read falls 3 residues short of the CDR3 end, and the missing part is taken from the germline J gene. The CDR3 loop spans 14 amino acids. Looked up from germline, CDR1 is DFQATT and CDR2 is SNEGSKA (reference sequence). Trimming removed 6 bases from V and 6 bases from J; junction bases left unmatched: 8.